This is a list of T cell receptor beta chains from one sample in a study of cytomegalovirus exposure and HLA in healthy donors. Generated by immunoSEQ multiplex PCR, the TCRdb table keeps only in-frame clones and is missing some. The data show about 150,000 clones, nearly 85% seen once. Sequencing was done on a sample of PBMCs. These receptors were obtained from a male donor in good health and CMV-seronegative. Each CDR3 is given with its conserved first and last residue. The D gene is left open where the match is weak. Not every row has a clone size; where given, it reads once, few, many or a size class.

>TRBJ1-2|TRBV6-1|-|TRBD1
CASSGGQRYGYTF
TGTGCCAGCAGTGGGGGACAGCGCTATGGCTACACCTTC
>TRBJ1-2|TRBV29-1|-|-
CSVEDPRARHGYTF
TGCAGCGTTGAAGATCCCAGGGCGAGGCATGGCTACACCTTC
>TRBJ2-7|TRBV5-1|once|-
CASSFRDEQYF
TGCGCCAGCAGCTTCAGGGACGAGCAGTACTTC
>TRBJ1-1|TRBV7-6|-|-
CASSHRNTEAFF
TGTGCCAGCAGCCACAGGAACACTGAAGCTTTCTTT
>TRBJ1-2|TRBV7-8|-|-
CASSSQSSSYGYTF
TGTGCCAGCAGCTCGCAGTCTAGTAGCTATGGCTACACCTTC
>TRBJ2-6|TRBV19|once|-
CASSMGRPGANVLTF
TGTGCCAGTAGTATGGGGCGCCCTGGGGCCAACGTCCTGACTTTC
>TRBJ2-1|TRBV7-3|-|TRBD2
CASSQEAGDIVRFF
TGTGCCAGCAGCCAGGAGGCGGGAGACATCGTTAGGTTCTTC
>TRBJ2-7|TRBV28|few|TRBD2
CASSGRTSGSGEQYF
TGTGCCAGCAGTGGCCGGACTAGCGGGAGTGGCGAGCAGTACTTC
>TRBJ2-7|TRBV29-1|-|TRBD1
CSVQGRDRVRHEQYF
TGCAGCGTTCAGGGGCGGGACAGGGTCCGGCACGAGCAGTACTTC
>TRBJ2-7|TRBV5-1|-|TRBD1
CASSLGQGSRSSYEQYF
TGCGCCAGCAGCTTGGGACAGGGCTCAAGGAGCTCCTACGAGCAGTACTTC